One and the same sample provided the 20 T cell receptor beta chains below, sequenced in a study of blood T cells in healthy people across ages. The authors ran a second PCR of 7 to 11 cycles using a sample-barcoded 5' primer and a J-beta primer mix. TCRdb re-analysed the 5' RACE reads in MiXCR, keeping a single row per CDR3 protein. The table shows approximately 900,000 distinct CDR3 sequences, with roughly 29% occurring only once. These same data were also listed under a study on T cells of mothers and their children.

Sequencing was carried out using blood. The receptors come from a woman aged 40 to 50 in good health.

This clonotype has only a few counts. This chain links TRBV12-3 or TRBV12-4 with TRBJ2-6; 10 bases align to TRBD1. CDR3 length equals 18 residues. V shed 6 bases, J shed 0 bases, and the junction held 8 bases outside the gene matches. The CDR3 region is CASSPRGTGVSGANVLTF. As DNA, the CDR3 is TGTGCCAGCAGCCCCCGTGGGACAGGGGTCTCTGGGGCCAACGTCCTGACTTTC.

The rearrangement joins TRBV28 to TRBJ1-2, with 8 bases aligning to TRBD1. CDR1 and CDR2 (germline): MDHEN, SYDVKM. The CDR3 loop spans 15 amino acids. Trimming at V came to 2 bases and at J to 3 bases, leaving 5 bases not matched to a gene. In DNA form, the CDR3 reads TGTGCCAGCAGTTTAGGGACAGGTCGATACTATGGCTACACCTTC. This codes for CASSLGTGRYYGYTF.

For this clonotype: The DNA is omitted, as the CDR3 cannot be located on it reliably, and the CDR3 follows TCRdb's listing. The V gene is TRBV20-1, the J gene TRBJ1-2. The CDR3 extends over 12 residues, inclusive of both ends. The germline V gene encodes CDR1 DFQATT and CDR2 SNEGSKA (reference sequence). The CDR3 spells CGATAVSYGCTF.

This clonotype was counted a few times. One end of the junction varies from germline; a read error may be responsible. The CDR3 nucleotides read TGCGTCAGCAGCTTGAGGACAAGCCTGGGCCATGGCTACACCTTC. Translating it yields CVSSLRTSLGHGYTF. The chain combines TRBV5-1 with TRBJ1-2; perhaps TRBD1 as D (5 bases). Germline-derived CDR1 and CDR2 are SGHRS and YFSETQ. CDR3 length: 15 amino acids.

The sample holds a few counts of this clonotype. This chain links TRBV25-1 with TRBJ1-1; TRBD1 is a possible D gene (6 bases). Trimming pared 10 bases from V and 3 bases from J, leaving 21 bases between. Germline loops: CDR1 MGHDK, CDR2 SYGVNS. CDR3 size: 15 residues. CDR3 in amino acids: CATNGTSLKDTEAFF. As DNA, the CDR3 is TGTGCCACCAACGGGACATCCTTAAAGGACACTGAAGCTTTCTTT.

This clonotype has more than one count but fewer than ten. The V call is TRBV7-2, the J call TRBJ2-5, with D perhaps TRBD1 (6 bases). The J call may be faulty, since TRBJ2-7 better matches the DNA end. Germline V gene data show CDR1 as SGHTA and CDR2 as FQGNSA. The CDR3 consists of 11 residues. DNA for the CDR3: TGTGCCAGCAGGTCAGGGGACGAGCAGTACTTC. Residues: CASRSGDEQYF.

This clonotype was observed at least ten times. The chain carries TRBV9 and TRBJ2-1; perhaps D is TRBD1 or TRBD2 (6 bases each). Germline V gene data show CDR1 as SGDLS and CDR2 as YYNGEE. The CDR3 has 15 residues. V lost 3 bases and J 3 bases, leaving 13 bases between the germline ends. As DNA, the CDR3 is TGTGCCAGCAGCGAAACAGGGACTTACTACAATGAGCAGTTCTTC. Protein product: CASSETGTYYNEQFF.

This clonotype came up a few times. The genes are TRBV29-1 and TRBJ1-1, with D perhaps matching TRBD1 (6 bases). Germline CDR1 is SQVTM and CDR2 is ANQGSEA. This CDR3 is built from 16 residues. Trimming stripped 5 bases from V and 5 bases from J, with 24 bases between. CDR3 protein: CSVLIGTSRRVTEAFF. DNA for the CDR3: TGCAGCGTTCTAATCGGGACATCCCGACGGGTAACTGAAGCTTTCTTT.

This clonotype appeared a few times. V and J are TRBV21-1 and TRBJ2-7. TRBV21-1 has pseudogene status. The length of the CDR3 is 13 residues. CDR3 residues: CASSPEAENEQYF. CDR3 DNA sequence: TGTGCCAGCAGCCCTGAGGCGGAAAACGAGCAGTACTTC.

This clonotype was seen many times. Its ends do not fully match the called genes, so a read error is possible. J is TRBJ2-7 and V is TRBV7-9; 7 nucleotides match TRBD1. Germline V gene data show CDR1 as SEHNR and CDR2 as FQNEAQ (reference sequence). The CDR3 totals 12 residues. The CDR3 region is CASSLGGSEQYF. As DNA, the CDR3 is TGTGCCAGCAGTTTAGGGGGCTCCGAGCAGTACTTC.

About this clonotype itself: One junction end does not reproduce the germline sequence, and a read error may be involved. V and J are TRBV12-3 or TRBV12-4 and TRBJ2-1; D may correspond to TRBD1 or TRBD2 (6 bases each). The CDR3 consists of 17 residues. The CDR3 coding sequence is TGTGCTAGCAGTTTAAGTGAGGGTAGGGGGGCAAACAGTGAGCAGTTCTTC. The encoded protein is CASSLSEGRGANSEQFF.

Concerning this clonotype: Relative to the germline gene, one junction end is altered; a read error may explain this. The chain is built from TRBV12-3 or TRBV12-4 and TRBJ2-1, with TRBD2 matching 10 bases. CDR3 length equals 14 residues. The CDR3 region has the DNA TGTGCCAGCAGGCTAGCGGGAGCCAACAATGAGCAGGTCTTC. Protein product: CASRLAGANNEQVF.

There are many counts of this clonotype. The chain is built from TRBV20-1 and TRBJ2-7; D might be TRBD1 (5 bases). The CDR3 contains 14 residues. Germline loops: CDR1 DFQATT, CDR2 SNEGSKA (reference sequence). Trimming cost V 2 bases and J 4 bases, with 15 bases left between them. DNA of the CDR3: TGCAGTGCTAGATCCCCATTTGACAGTTACGAGCAGTACTTC. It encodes CSARSPFDSYEQYF.

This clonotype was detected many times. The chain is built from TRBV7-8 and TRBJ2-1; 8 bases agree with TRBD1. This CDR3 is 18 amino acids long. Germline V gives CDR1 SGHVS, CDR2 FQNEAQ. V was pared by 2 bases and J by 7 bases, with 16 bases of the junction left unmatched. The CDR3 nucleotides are TGTGCCAGCAGCTTAAGCCGGCTGTGGGCAGGGGGCTTGAATGAGCAGTTCTTC. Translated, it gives CASSLSRLWAGGLNEQFF. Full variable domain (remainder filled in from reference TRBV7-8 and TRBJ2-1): GAGVSQSPRYKVAKRGQDVALRCDPISGHVSLFWYQQALGQGPEFLTYFQNEAQLDKSGLPSDRFFAERPEGSVSTLKIQRTQQEDSAVYLCASSLSRLWAGGLNEQFFGPGTRLTVL.

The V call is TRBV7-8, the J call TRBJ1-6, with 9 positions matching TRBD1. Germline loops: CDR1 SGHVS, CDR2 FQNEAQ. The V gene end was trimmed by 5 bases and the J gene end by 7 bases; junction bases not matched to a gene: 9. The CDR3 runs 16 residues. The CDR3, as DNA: TGTGCCAGCAGCCATAGGGACAGGGCAGGGAATTCACCCCTCCACTTT. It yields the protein CASSHRDRAGNSPLHF.

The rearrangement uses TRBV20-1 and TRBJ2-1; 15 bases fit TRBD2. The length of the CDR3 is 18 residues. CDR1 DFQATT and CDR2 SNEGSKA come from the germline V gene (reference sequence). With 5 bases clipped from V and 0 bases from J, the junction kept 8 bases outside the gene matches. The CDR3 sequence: CSAPGTSGGPFSYNEQFF. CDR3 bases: TGCAGTGCTCCCGGGACTAGCGGGGGGCCTTTCTCCTACAATGAGCAGTTCTTC.

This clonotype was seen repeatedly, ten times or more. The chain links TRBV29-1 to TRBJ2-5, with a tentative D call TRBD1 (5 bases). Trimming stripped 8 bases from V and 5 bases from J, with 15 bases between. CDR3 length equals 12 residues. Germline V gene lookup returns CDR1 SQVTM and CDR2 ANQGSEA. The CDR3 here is CSSTKAGETQYF. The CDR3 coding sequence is TGCAGCTCCACGAAGGCAGGGGAGACCCAGTACTTC.

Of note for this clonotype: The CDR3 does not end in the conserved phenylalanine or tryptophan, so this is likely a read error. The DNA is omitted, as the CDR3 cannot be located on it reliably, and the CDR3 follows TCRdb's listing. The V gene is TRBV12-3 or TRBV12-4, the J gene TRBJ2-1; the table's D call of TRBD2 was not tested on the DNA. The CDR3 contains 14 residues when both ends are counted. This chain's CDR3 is CASSLAASGGAEFS.

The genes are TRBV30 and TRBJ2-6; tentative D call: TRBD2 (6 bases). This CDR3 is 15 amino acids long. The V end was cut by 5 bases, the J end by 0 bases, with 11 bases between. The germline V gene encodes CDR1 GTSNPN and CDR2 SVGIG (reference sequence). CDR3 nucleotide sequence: TGTGCCTGGGGGACTCAGCTCTCTGGGGCCAACGTCCTGACTTTC. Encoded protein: CAWGTQLSGANVLTF.

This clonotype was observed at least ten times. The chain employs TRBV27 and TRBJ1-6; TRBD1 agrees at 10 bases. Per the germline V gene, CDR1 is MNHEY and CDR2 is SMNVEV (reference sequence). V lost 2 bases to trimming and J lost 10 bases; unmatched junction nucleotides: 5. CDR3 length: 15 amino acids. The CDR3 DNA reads TGTGCCAGCAGTTTAAGGGACAGGGGTAGGTCACCCCTCCACTTT. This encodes CASSLRDRGRSPLHF.